The next 20 T cell receptor beta chains were all read from a single sample in a study of blood T cell repertoires in COVID-19. The table came from immunoSEQ multiplex PCR; TCRdb's copy has only in-frame clones and leaves some out. In the table there are just under 150,000 clones, roughly 80% of which are singletons. The sequenced material came from peripheral blood. Every receptor here comes from a human donor in a cohort sampled during active COVID-19.

The CDR3 DNA follows: TGTGCCACCAGTGATTCTCGGACAGGGGGCTACTACGAGCAGTACTTC. This gives the protein CATSDSRTGGYYEQYF. This chain uses TRBV24-1 with TRBJ2-7; 11 bases align to TRBD1. Unmatched junction bases numbered 5, after V lost 2 bases and J lost 3 bases. Germline loops: CDR1 KGHDR, CDR2 SFDVKD. The CDR3 consists of 16 residues.

V and J are TRBV20-1 and TRBJ1-5, with 7 bases that match TRBD1. This CDR3 has 13 amino acids. Germline CDR1 DFQATT, CDR2 SNEGSKA (reference sequence). Losses at the gene ends were 4 bases for V and 4 bases for J; bases not matched to a gene: 4. This chain's CDR3 is CSANDRENQPQHF. The DNA for the CDR3 is TGCAGTGCTAATGACAGGGAAAATCAGCCCCAGCATTTT.

This clone was counted between two and nine times. The chain uses TRBV18 and TRBJ1-6; D call uncertain. This CDR3 has 16 residues. Trimming removed 3 bases from V and 8 bases from J, with 17 bases in between. Germline loops: CDR1 KGHSH, CDR2 LQKENI. Here the CDR3 DNA reads TGTGCCAGCTCACCCCGGGAGGCCGGGAGGGATTCACCCCTCCACTTT. Translating it yields CASSPREAGRDSPLHF.

The gene calls are TRBV28 and TRBJ1-2; D may be TRBD1 (6 bases). CDR1 is MDHEN and CDR2 is SYDVKM in the germline V gene. Trimming pared 10 bases from V and 6 bases from J, leaving 18 bases between. The CDR3 sequence is 13 residues long. CDR3 sequence: CATRGDRKDGYTF. CDR3 sequence (DNA): TGTGCCACCAGGGGTGACAGGAAAGATGGCTACACCTTC.

The chain has TRBV28 and TRBJ2-5, with 11 nucleotides matching TRBD2. The CDR3 is 16 amino acids. The junction had 11 bases not matched to a gene; V was cut back by 6 bases and J by 5 bases. CDR1 MDHEN and CDR2 SYDVKM come from the germline V gene. CDR3 DNA: TGTGCCAGCAGCCTCCTCCTAGCGGGGGGTACGGAGACCCAGTACTTC. Its translation is CASSLLLAGGTETQYF.

This clone was seen only a few times. The V and J genes are TRBV28 and TRBJ2-7; no clear D gene. Germline CDR1 reads MDHEN; CDR2 reads SYDVKM. The CDR3 runs to 15 residues. The ends were cut back, 6 bases at V and 0 bases at J, with 15 bases in the middle. The CDR3 is CASSPPPGSSYEQYF. DNA for the CDR3: TGTGCCAGCAGCCCGCCCCCCGGTAGCTCCTACGAGCAGTACTTC.

The chain has TRBV7-3 and TRBJ2-1, with TRBD1 matching over 9 bases. CDR3 size: 15 residues. Germline trimming cut 2 bases from V and 7 bases from J; bases unmatched to any gene: 6. Per germline, CDR1 SGHTA and CDR2 FQGTGA. The CDR3 region is CASSLGTGKGNEQFF. The CDR3 coding sequence is TGTGCCAGCAGCTTAGGGACAGGGAAAGGGAATGAGCAGTTCTTC.

Here the CDR3 DNA reads TGTGCCAGCAGCCCCGGACTAGCGGGAGCAGATACGCAGTATTTT. It is translated as CASSPGLAGADTQYF. The chain carries TRBV16 and TRBJ2-3; TRBD2 agrees at 13 bases. The germline gives CDR1 KGHSY, CDR2 FQNENV. The CDR3 contains 15 residues. With V trimmed by 4 bases and J by 4 bases, 2 bases remained unmatched.

The chain recombines TRBV23-1 with TRBJ2-1; the match to TRBD1 covers 7 bases. TRBV23-1 is filed as an ORF, its function uncertain. This CDR3 contains 22 residues. V lost 0 bases to trimming and J lost 4 bases; unmatched junction nucleotides: 24. CDR3 nucleotide sequence: TGCGCCAGCAGTCAATCAGAGGACAGGACCCTTCGAATCAGGCGGCCGTACAATGAGCAGTTCTTC. Its translation: CASSQSEDRTLRIRRPYNEQFF.

J is TRBJ2-1 and V is TRBV11-1; 7 positions agree with TRBD1. CDR1 is SGHAT and CDR2 is FQDESV in the germline V gene (reference sequence). Unmatched junction bases numbered 2, after V lost 5 bases and J lost 7 bases. This CDR3 is 12 amino acids long. The CDR3 nucleotides are TGTGCCAGCAGCCCAGGGGGAAATGAGCAGTTCTTC. Translated, it gives CASSPGGNEQFF. The full variable domain, in which reference TRBV11-1 and TRBJ2-1 provide the parts outside the CDR3, is EAEVAQSPRYKITEKSQAVAFWCDPISGHATLYWYRQILGQGPELLVQFQDESVVDDSQLPKDRFSAERLKGVDSTLKIQPAELGDSAMYLCASSPGGNEQFFGPGTRLTVL.

For the CDR3, the DNA is TGTGCCAGCAAATATTCTGCCGGACAGGGATCTGGCTACACCTTC. This gives the protein CASKYSAGQGSGYTF. The chain uses TRBV28 and TRBJ1-2; 8 bases match TRBD1. This CDR3 has 15 amino acids. Looked up from germline, CDR1 is MDHEN and CDR2 is SYDVKM. The trim removed 7 bases at V and 7 bases at J, leaving 14 bases unmatched.

The rearrangement joins TRBV3-1 (or the pseudogene TRBV3-2) to TRBJ2-7, with D perhaps TRBD1 (6 bases). The CDR3 contains 17 residues. The V gene's germline CDR1 is LGHDT and CDR2 YNNKEL (reference sequence). Trimming pared 0 bases from V and 0 bases from J, leaving 15 bases between. The CDR3 sequence: CASSQETRGQRSYEQYF. The CDR3 DNA is TGTGCCAGCAGCCAAGAGACAAGAGGACAGCGCTCCTACGAGCAGTACTTC.

V and J are TRBV6-5 and TRBJ1-4, with TRBD1 identical over 10 bases. The CDR3 spans 13 residues. Germline CDR1 MNHEY, CDR2 SVGAGI. Losses at the gene ends were 10 bases for V and 8 bases for J; bases not matched to a gene: 7. CDR3 DNA sequence: TGTGCCACCCTGGACAGGGGGATCGAAAAACTGTTTTTT. Its translation: CATLDRGIEKLFF.

The CDR3 protein is CASSLGQGAVGEQFF. CDR3 bases: TGCGCCAGCAGCCTTGGACAGGGGGCAGTGGGTGAGCAGTTCTTC. The chain couples TRBV5-1 to TRBJ2-1; TRBD1 aligns across 11 bases. V was clipped by 4 bases and J by 9 bases; unmatched bases: 9. The CDR3 extends over 15 amino acids. Germline CDR1 and CDR2: SGHRS and YFSETQ.

This clone was seen a single time. The chain employs TRBV28 and TRBJ1-1; the D is unclear. Trimming shortened V by 8 bases and J by 0 bases, and 13 bases separated the two germline ends. CDR1 and CDR2 (germline): MDHEN, SYDVKM. The CDR3 loop spans 14 amino acids. CDR3 sequence reads: CASFPRSLNTEAFF. CDR3 nucleotides: TGTGCCAGCTTCCCCCGTAGTTTGAACACTGAAGCTTTCTTT.

The rearrangement joins TRBV19 to TRBJ2-1; 11 nucleotides align to TRBD2. Trimming took 5 bases from V and 5 from J; bases not matched to a gene: 11. The germline CDR1 and CDR2 sequences are LNHDA and SQIVND (reference sequence). This CDR3 has 17 amino acids. The DNA for the CDR3 is TGTGCCAGTAGTTCCCCTCGTAGCGGGAGGGGGAACAATGAGCAGTTCTTC. It codes for CASSSPRSGRGNNEQFF.

V is TRBV10-1 and J is TRBJ2-4; 9 bases match TRBD1. Losses at the gene ends were 3 bases for V and 6 bases for J; bases not matched to a gene: 6. This CDR3 has 15 residues. Looked up from germline, CDR1 is WNHNN and CDR2 is SYGVQD (reference sequence). CDR3 bases: TGCGCCAGCAGTGAAGGTGGGACAGGGCTAAACATTCAGTACTTC. It yields the protein CASSEGGTGLNIQYF.

The CDR3 DNA follows: TGTGCCAGCAGCCAAGATCCGAGTGCTCTCTCCAATGAGCAGTTCTTC. Residues: CASSQDPSALSNEQFF. The V gene is TRBV4-2, the J gene TRBJ2-1; no clear D gene. Germline CDR1 is LGHNA and CDR2 is YNFKEQ. Trimming pared 0 bases from V and 6 bases from J, leaving 15 bases between. The CDR3 covers 16 residues.

This chain links TRBV24-1 with TRBJ2-7; D is perhaps TRBD1 (5 bases). V gave up 4 bases and J gave up 0 bases, with 6 bases separating them. The germline V gene has CDR1 KGHDR and CDR2 SFDVKD. The CDR3 totals 13 residues. In DNA, the CDR3 is TGTGCCACCAGTGAAGGACACTCCTACGAGCAGTACTTC. It is translated as CATSEGHSYEQYF.

This chain links TRBV5-4 with TRBJ2-5; D remains ambiguous. The V and J ends lost 4 bases and 3 bases respectively, with 10 bases between them. This CDR3 is 13 amino acids long. Per germline, CDR1 SGHNT and CDR2 YYREEE (reference sequence). In DNA form, the CDR3 reads TGTGCCAGCAGCCCCGGTGAAGAAGAGACCCAGTACTTC. Its translation: CASSPGEEETQYF.